These T cell receptor beta chains were read from a single sample in a study of blood T cell repertoires in COVID-19. Using immunoSEQ multiplex PCR, the repertoire was profiled, and TCRdb retains in-frame clones only, with some absent. The sample shows roughly 180,000 clones, roughly four fifths of them seen only once. Specimen: peripheral blood. These receptors all stem from a woman aged 40-49 years with COVID-19, enrolled during active disease. The CDR3 runs from the conserved cysteine through the conserved F or W. The order of the fields is J gene, V gene, clone size, CDR3 length, D gene, CDR3 DNA, CDR3 protein. D genes are given only for firm matches. Part of the rows lack a size; the others show once, few, many or a class for expanded clones.

j_call: TRBJ1-2
v_call: TRBV6-2/TRBV6-3
clone_size: NA
cdr3_length: 17
d_call: NA
cdr3_nt: TGTGCCAGCAGCACCGATACAGGAGACCCAACTAACTATGGCTACACCTTC
cdr3_aa: CASSTDTGDPTNYGYTF

j_call: TRBJ2-7
v_call: TRBV7-6
clone_size: NA
cdr3_length: 14
d_call: TRBD1
cdr3_nt: TGTGCCAGCAGCTTAGGCCAGGGGGTCTACGAGCAGTACTTC
cdr3_aa: CASSLGQGVYEQYF

j_call: TRBJ2-1
v_call: TRBV4-1
clone_size: NA
cdr3_length: 14
d_call: TRBD2
cdr3_nt: TGCGCCAGTAAGACTAGCGGGAGTTACAATGAGCAGTTCTTC
cdr3_aa: CASKTSGSYNEQFF

j_call: TRBJ2-7
v_call: TRBV3-1/TRBV3-2
clone_size: NA
cdr3_length: 12
d_call: NA
cdr3_nt: TGTGCCAGCCTTGGGGGCAGCCACGAGCAGTACTTC
cdr3_aa: CASLGGSHEQYF

j_call: TRBJ2-1
v_call: TRBV5-1
clone_size: NA
cdr3_length: 12
d_call: NA
cdr3_nt: TGCGCCAGCAGCTTGGTCCAGGATGAGCAGTTCTTC
cdr3_aa: CASSLVQDEQFF

j_call: TRBJ1-5
v_call: TRBV14
clone_size: NA
cdr3_length: 13
d_call: TRBD1
cdr3_nt: TGTGCCAGCAGCTCAGGGGGAGGACAGCCCCAGCATTTT
cdr3_aa: CASSSGGGQPQHF

j_call: TRBJ2-1
v_call: TRBV7-8
clone_size: NA
cdr3_length: 15
d_call: TRBD2
cdr3_nt: TGTGCCAGCAGCCCCAGCGGGATAACCTACAATGAGCAGTTCTTC
cdr3_aa: CASSPSGITYNEQFF

j_call: TRBJ2-1
v_call: TRBV12-3/TRBV12-4
clone_size: NA
cdr3_length: 13
d_call: NA
cdr3_nt: TGTGCCAGCAGTACGGACTACTACAATGAGCAGTTCTTC
cdr3_aa: CASSTDYYNEQFF

j_call: TRBJ2-2
v_call: TRBV19
clone_size: once
cdr3_length: 13
d_call: NA
cdr3_nt: TGTGCCAGCGGGACACCCCACACCGGGGAGCTGTTTTTT
cdr3_aa: CASGTPHTGELFF

j_call: TRBJ2-7
v_call: TRBV7-9
clone_size: NA
cdr3_length: 14
d_call: TRBD1
cdr3_nt: TGTGCCAGCAGCGTAGGGACAGGGGGCTACGAGCAGTACTTC
cdr3_aa: CASSVGTGGYEQYF

j_call: TRBJ2-2
v_call: TRBV27
clone_size: NA
cdr3_length: 19
d_call: TRBD2
cdr3_nt: TGTGCCAGCAGTTTATGGGCTAGCGGGAGGGCCAAGAACACCGGGGAGCTGTTTTTT
cdr3_aa: CASSLWASGRAKNTGELFF

j_call: TRBJ2-7
v_call: TRBV11-1
clone_size: few
cdr3_length: 13
d_call: NA
cdr3_nt: TGTGCCAGCAGCCCAGGCACGTCCTACGAGCAGTACTTC
cdr3_aa: CASSPGTSYEQYF

j_call: TRBJ2-7
v_call: TRBV10-3
clone_size: NA
cdr3_length: 17
d_call: TRBD2
cdr3_nt: TGTGCCATCAAGGCGACTAGCGGGAGGGAGAGTATGTACGAGCAGTACTTC
cdr3_aa: CAIKATSGRESMYEQYF

j_call: TRBJ1-6
v_call: TRBV23-1
clone_size: NA
cdr3_length: 14
d_call: NA
cdr3_nt: TGCGCCAGCAAAACAGACTCCTATAATTCACCCCTCCACTTT
cdr3_aa: CASKTDSYNSPLHF

j_call: TRBJ2-3
v_call: TRBV15
clone_size: NA
cdr3_length: 17
d_call: TRBD2
cdr3_nt: TGTGCCACCAGCAAAAGGACTAGCGGGAGTCGCACAGATACGCAGTATTTT
cdr3_aa: CATSKRTSGSRTDTQYF

j_call: TRBJ1-1
v_call: TRBV14
clone_size: NA
cdr3_length: 13
d_call: TRBD1
cdr3_nt: TGTGCCAGCAGCCGACAGGGCGTTTCTGAAGCTTTCTTT
cdr3_aa: CASSRQGVSEAFF

j_call: TRBJ2-1
v_call: TRBV29-1
clone_size: NA
cdr3_length: 16
d_call: NA
cdr3_nt: TGCAGCGTTCTTAAGTATCGGGAGATCGGCGGCAATGAGCAGTTCTTC
cdr3_aa: CSVLKYREIGGNEQFF

j_call: TRBJ1-3
v_call: TRBV6-1
clone_size: NA
cdr3_length: 16
d_call: NA
cdr3_nt: TGTGCCAGCAGTGAAGCGCTTCAGTTCTCTGGAAACACCATATATTTT
cdr3_aa: CASSEALQFSGNTIYF

j_call: TRBJ1-3
v_call: TRBV30
clone_size: NA
cdr3_length: 17
d_call: NA
cdr3_nt: TGTGCCTGGAGCGACTCCCCGAGGGGAGGCAGGATAAACACCATATATTTT
cdr3_aa: CAWSDSPRGGRINTIYF

j_call: TRBJ1-3
v_call: TRBV3-1/TRBV3-2
clone_size: NA
cdr3_length: 16
d_call: NA
cdr3_nt: TGTGCCAGCAGCCAATCGGGTGGAGGGGCTGGAAACACCATATATTTT
cdr3_aa: CASSQSGGGAGNTIYF

j_call: TRBJ1-2
v_call: TRBV29-1
clone_size: NA
cdr3_length: 12
d_call: TRBD1
cdr3_nt: TGCAGCGGGGGGACAGCCTCTATTGGCTACACCTTC
cdr3_aa: CSGGTASIGYTF

j_call: TRBJ1-6
v_call: TRBV5-4
clone_size: NA
cdr3_length: 15
d_call: TRBD1
cdr3_nt: TGTGCCAGCAGCTCGGGGACAGGATCTAGGTCACCCCTCCACTTT
cdr3_aa: CASSSGTGSRSPLHF